The present T cell receptor beta chain was sequenced within a study of Graves' ophthalmopathy and Graves' hyperthyroidism. This clonotype showed up many times. This CDR3 comprises 13 residues. CDR1 MGHDK and CDR2 SYGVNS come from the germline V gene. The ends lost 9 bases at V and 9 bases at J; junction bases unmatched: 7. RNA transcripts yielded amplified TCR beta CDR3 regions. Scientists carried out first-round RT-PCR using HTBI primers and then a second-round multiplex PCR. TCRdb ran MiXCR on the multiplex PCR reads and lists one entry per CDR3 protein. The sample has under 350,000 distinct CDR3 sequences, around a sixth seen once; the top ten hold more than 9%.

Sequencing input: peripheral blood. The J gene is TRBJ1-6, the V gene TRBV25-1, with 8 bases fitting TRBD1. This receptor was taken from an adult man with Graves' ophthalmopathy. DNA of the CDR3: TGTGCCAGTTCGGACAGGGCCCGTTCACCCCTCCACTTT. It specifies CASSDRARSPLHF. The full variable domain, completed using reference TRBV25-1 and TRBJ1-6, is EADIYQTPRYLVIGTGKKITLECSQTMGHDKMYWYQQDPGMELHLIHYSYGVNSTEKGDLSSESTVSRIRTEHFPLTLESARPSHTSQYLCASSDRARSPLHFGNGTRLTVT.